The clone carrying this TCR beta chain appeared many times. Its target is unknown. This CDR3 comprises 14 residues. From germline, CDR1 is SGHDT and CDR2 YYEEEE. The V and J ends lost 6 bases and 3 bases respectively, with 13 bases between them. Unique molecular identifiers were attached to individual cDNA molecules. MiXCR, run by TCRdb on the 5' RACE reads, gives a single entry per CDR3 protein. The sample consists of approximately 31,000 distinct CDR3 sequences, roughly 5.9% of them appearing once. This sample was included in a study of early T cells in non-severe SARS-CoV-2 infection. Study-level background: Bulk RNA from unsorted whole blood was sequenced; chains were unpaired. The study's findings and limits: Private and CD4 specificities were missed by VDJdb matching, skewed to anti-spike CD8.

The J gene is TRBJ2-1, the V gene TRBV5-6, with a weak D call TRBD2 (5 bases). The specimen was whole blood. This TCR was recovered from an adult who was a healthcare worker with PCR-confirmed SARS-CoV-2 infection or an uninfected control (not recorded which). CDR3 coding DNA: TGTGCCAGCACCGCGTTTCGGGACTACAATGAGCAGTTCTTC. This sequence encodes CASTAFRDYNEQFF.